One and the same sample provided the 25 T cell receptor beta chains below, sequenced in a study of cytomegalovirus exposure and HLA in healthy donors. Researchers ran the PCR with 60 Vbeta and 13 Jbeta primers. Produced via immunoSEQ multiplex PCR; TCRdb's table is partial and in-frame only. The sample yields roughly 150,000 clones, around three quarters seen once. Sequenced material: PBMCs. The receptors shown here come from a woman aged 40 to 50 in good health and CMV-seropositive.

The rearrangement links TRBV27 to TRBJ1-2; TRBD1 is a possible D gene (5 bases). CDR1 and CDR2 (germline): MNHEY, SMNVEV (reference sequence). The CDR3 sequence is 13 residues long. With 6 bases removed from V and 4 bases from J, the gap between germline ends came to 12 bases. CDR3 amino acids: CASSKSGGYGYTF. DNA of the CDR3: TGTGCCAGCAGCAAGTCGGGGGGCTATGGCTACACCTTC.

The chain couples TRBV6-8 to TRBJ2-7; 7 nucleotides line up with TRBD2. Germline CDR1 and CDR2: MNHGY and SAAAGT. Trimming took 0 bases from V and 2 from J; bases not matched to a gene: 7. The CDR3 is 16 residues long. CDR3 region: CASSYSRRGEAYEQYF. CDR3 nucleotide sequence: TGTGCCAGCAGTTACTCGAGACGGGGGGAGGCCTACGAGCAGTACTTC.

Points on this clone: The junction shows a germline mismatch at one end, possibly a read error. Different DNA sequences within this sample yield the same CDR3. The V gene is TRBV6-5, the J gene TRBJ2-7; maybe TRBD2 (5 bases). The germline V gene has CDR1 MNHEY and CDR2 SVGAGI. The CDR3 spans 15 residues. The DNA for the CDR3 is TGCGCCAGCAGTTACGCGAGCGGTTTCTCCTACGAGCAGTACTTC. Amino acids: CASSYASGFSYEQYF.

This chain links TRBV6-5 with TRBJ1-1, with D possibly matching TRBD1 (5 bases). The CDR3 spans 15 residues. CDR1 and CDR2 (germline): MNHEY, SVGAGI. Between the trimmed V and J ends, which lost 0 bases and 10 bases, there was a span of 18 bases. The CDR3 DNA is TGTGCCAGCAGTTACTCAGGTGGTAGGGGCGCCCCAGCTTTCTTT. As protein: CASSYSGGRGAPAFF.

The V and J genes are TRBV13 and TRBJ2-2; 8 positions agree with TRBD1. Per the germline V gene, CDR1 is PRHDT and CDR2 is FYEKMQ (reference sequence). The V and J ends lost 5 bases and 3 bases, in that order; junction bases with no gene match: 8. This CDR3 has 16 residues. CDR3 residues: CASSLAGGQDTGELFF. The CDR3 bases are TGTGCCAGCAGCCTCGCAGGGGGCCAGGACACCGGGGAGCTGTTTTTT.

V usage is TRBV28 and J usage is TRBJ2-7, with 8 bases that match TRBD1. Germline V lookup: CDR1 MDHEN, CDR2 SYDVKM. The ends lost 4 bases at V and 2 bases at J; junction bases unmatched: 4. The CDR3 length is 14 residues. The CDR3 loop is CASSSTGATYEQYF. Here the CDR3 DNA reads TGTGCCAGCAGTTCGACAGGGGCTACCTACGAGCAGTACTTC.

Only a few counts were recorded for this clone. Compared with germline, one end of the junction differs, possibly owing to a read error. V gene TRBV7-9 combines with J gene TRBJ1-4; D gene unclear. The CDR3 spans 16 residues. The germline CDR1 and CDR2 sequences are SEHNR and FQNEAQ (reference sequence). The CDR3 is CSSSSSLGATNEKLFF. CDR3 nucleotide sequence: TGTTCCAGCAGCTCAAGTCTCGGGGCAACTAATGAAAAACTGTTTTTT.

V and J are TRBV10-1 and TRBJ2-7; tentative D call: TRBD1 (6 bases). The ends were cut back, 6 bases at V and 3 bases at J, with 9 bases in the middle. CDR1 and CDR2 (germline): WNHNN, SYGVQD (reference sequence). The CDR3 runs to 12 residues. The CDR3 region is CASRRQVYEQYF. The CDR3 nucleotides are TGCGCCAGCAGAAGACAGGTCTACGAGCAGTACTTC.

This clone has a handful of counts. The rearrangement links TRBV6-5 to TRBJ2-7, with TRBD1 as a possible D gene (6 bases). The CDR3 length is 13 residues. Between the trimmed V and J ends, which lost 5 bases and 1 base, there was a span of 9 bases. Per germline, CDR1 MNHEY and CDR2 SVGAGI. The CDR3 bases are TGTGCCAGCAGTCAAGACAGGTCCTACGAGCAGTACTTC. Translation: CASSQDRSYEQYF.

This chain connects TRBV27 to TRBJ1-1; 9 bases align to TRBD1. Unmatched junction bases numbered 3, after V lost 9 bases and J lost 7 bases. Looked up from germline, CDR1 is MNHEY and CDR2 is SMNVEV (reference sequence). The CDR3 contains 11 residues. The CDR3 protein is CASGQGNEAFF. The CDR3 DNA reads as TGTGCCAGTGGACAGGGGAATGAAGCTTTCTTT.

This rearrangement joins TRBV10-2 to TRBJ2-1; tentative D call: TRBD2 (6 bases). The V end lost 5 bases, the J end lost 7 bases, and 12 bases lay between the germline ends. CDR1 and CDR2 (germline): WSHSY, SAAADI. The CDR3 totals 13 residues. CDR3 bases: TGCGCCAGCAGTCGAGGACTAACTAATGAGCAGTTCTTC. Translation: CASSRGLTNEQFF.

The gene calls are TRBV27 and TRBJ2-1; the match to TRBD2 covers 7 bases. Trimming at V came to 5 bases and at J to 2 bases, leaving 6 bases not matched to a gene. The length of the CDR3 is 15 residues. Germline loops: CDR1 MNHEY, CDR2 SMNVEV (reference sequence). This CDR3 reads CASSRGLGPYNEQFF. The DNA for the CDR3 is TGTGCCAGCAGTCGCGGACTAGGCCCCTACAATGAGCAGTTCTTC.

The chain couples TRBV15 to TRBJ2-2; TRBD2 matches 8 bases. J lost 1 base, V lost 2 bases, and 9 bases had no gene match. CDR3 size: 18 residues. Germline loops: CDR1 LNHNV, CDR2 YYDKDF (reference sequence). The CDR3 DNA reads TGTGCCACCAGCAGACCCCTAGCGGGTAGGAGGAACACCGGGGAGCTGTTTTTT. Its protein product is CATSRPLAGRRNTGELFF.

The count of this clone is one. The chain couples TRBV6-1 to TRBJ1-1; TRBD1 is a possible D gene (5 bases). V gave up 7 bases and J gave up 4 bases, with 16 bases separating them. The CDR3 length is 14 residues. From germline, CDR1 is MNHNS and CDR2 SASEGT. CDR3 residues: CASTPVGRRTEAFF. The CDR3, as DNA: TGTGCCAGCACCCCAGTGGGGCGGCGCACTGAAGCTTTCTTT.

This chain connects TRBV5-4 to TRBJ1-2, with TRBD1 matching over 7 bases. The germline gives CDR1 SGHNT, CDR2 YYREEE (reference sequence). CDR3 length: 14 amino acids. V trimming: 3 bases; J trimming: 0 bases; junction bases outside the gene matches: 2. The CDR3 here is CASSSTGANYGYTF. CDR3 sequence (DNA): TGTGCCAGCAGCTCCACAGGGGCTAACTATGGCTACACCTTC.

With respect to this clone: The junction departs from germline at one end; a sequencing error may be responsible. The chain combines TRBV6-9 with TRBJ2-7; maybe TRBD1 (5 bases). The CDR3 extends over 10 amino acids. Germline CDR1 reads MNHGY; CDR2 reads SVAAGI. The CDR3 DNA is TGTGCCAGAGGGGTCACCCTTTCGAACTTC. It is translated as CARGVTLSNF.

This clone was counted a single time. The chain joins TRBV20-1 to TRBJ2-5, with no clear D. This CDR3 is 10 amino acids long. Germline CDR1 is DFQATT and CDR2 is SNEGSKA (reference sequence). The V end was cut by 1 base, the J end by 5 bases, with 2 bases between. As DNA, the CDR3 is TGCAGTGCTAGAGCGGAGACCCAGTACTTC. This codes for CSARAETQYF.

The count of this clone is one. The chain has TRBV18 and TRBJ2-7, with 11 positions matching TRBD1. The V gene end was trimmed by 3 bases and the J gene end by 2 bases; junction bases not matched to a gene: 3. The CDR3 is 15 residues long. Per germline, CDR1 KGHSH and CDR2 LQKENI. This chain's CDR3 is CASSPGTGGAYEQYF. The CDR3 region has the DNA TGTGCCAGCTCACCTGGGACAGGGGGGGCCTACGAGCAGTACTTC. Based on the CDR3 plus reference TRBV18 and TRBJ2-7, the full variable domain is NAGVMQNPRHLVRRRGQEARLRCSPMKGHSHVYWYRQLPEEGLKFMVYLQKENIIDESGMPKERFSAEFPKEGPSILRIQQVVRGDSAAYFCASSPGTGGAYEQYFGPGTRLTVT.

V is TRBV20-1 and J is TRBJ2-1, with D hard to call. V dropped 2 bases and J dropped 9 bases, with 5 bases sitting between them. The CDR3 is made up of 10 amino acids. Germline values: CDR1 DFQATT, CDR2 SNEGSKA (reference sequence). CDR3: CSARRVEQFF. Here the CDR3 DNA reads TGCAGTGCTAGACGAGTTGAGCAGTTCTTC.

The V and J genes are TRBV5-1 and TRBJ2-5; possibly TRBD2 for D (6 bases). The last part of the DNA fits TRBJ2-7 better; the J call may be wrong. Germline V gene data show CDR1 as SGHRS and CDR2 as YFSETQ. The CDR3 is 15 residues long. CDR3 nucleotides: TGCGCCAGCAGCTTGGCCTTAGGTAGCGGCTACGAGCAGTACTTC. Translating it yields CASSLALGSGYEQYF.

The chain carries TRBV2 and TRBJ2-2, with D tentatively TRBD2 (6 bases). Per the germline V gene, CDR1 is SNHLY and CDR2 is FYNNEI. The CDR3 has 16 residues. The V end lost 4 bases, the J end lost 1 base, and 13 bases lay between the germline ends. The CDR3 loop is CASSGRGTLNTGELFF. As DNA, the CDR3 is TGTGCCAGCAGTGGAAGAGGGACTTTGAACACCGGGGAGCTGTTTTTT.

V usage is TRBV29-1 and J usage is TRBJ2-5, with D tentatively TRBD1 (6 bases). The DNA end favors TRBJ2-7, so the J call may be wrong. CDR1 and CDR2 (germline): SQVTM, ANQGSEA. CDR3 length equals 11 residues. Here the CDR3 DNA reads TGCAGCGTGACCAGGGGTACCGAGCAGTACTTC. It encodes CSVTRGTEQYF.

The CDR3 coding sequence is TGTGCCAGCTCACCAGAATGGGCGGGGAGCAATGAAAAACTGTTTTTT. Encoded protein: CASSPEWAGSNEKLFF. J is TRBJ1-4 and V is TRBV18, with D uncertain. The CDR3 consists of 16 residues. The V and J ends lost 2 bases and 5 bases respectively, with 15 bases between them. CDR1 and CDR2 from the germline V gene are KGHSH and LQKENI.

The CDR3, as DNA: TGTGCCAGCAGCCCCCTGGGAGGGGCTTACCCCGGGGAGCTGTTTTTT. Protein: CASSPLGGAYPGELFF. The gene calls are TRBV9 and TRBJ2-2; 7 bases align to TRBD2. CDR1 and CDR2 from the germline V gene are SGDLS and YYNGEE. After removal of 4 bases from V and 6 bases from J, the junction contained 12 bases not matched to a gene. This CDR3 spans 16 amino acids.

The genes are TRBV7-9 and TRBJ2-7; 14 positions agree with TRBD2. The CDR3 covers 17 residues. Trimming removed 5 bases from V and 7 bases from J; junction bases left unmatched: 13. CDR1 is SEHNR and CDR2 is FQNEAQ in the germline V gene (reference sequence). CDR3 region: CASSPISGLAGVEEQYF. CDR3 sequence (DNA): TGTGCCAGCAGCCCGATCTCGGGACTAGCGGGAGTGGAAGAGCAGTACTTC.